This TCR beta chain was obtained from a study of T cells after yellow fever vaccination. Study at large: The authors prepared low-cell-number fractions using SMART-Seq v4 Ultra Low Input. Findings and caveats of the study: Clones from primary vaccination mostly reappeared after the booster (roughly 95% CD4, under 90% CD8). Sorted repertoires could include abundant contaminating clonotypes from bulk cells.

The table lists this clonotype with a few counts. Antigen unknown. TCRdb re-derived calls from the 5' RACE reads in MiXCR, one entry per CDR3 protein. The data contain hundreds of thousands of distinct CDR3 sequences, about 13% of them singletons. The trim removed 5 bases at V and 0 bases at J, leaving 6 bases unmatched. The CDR3 extends over 16 amino acids. Germline values: CDR1 MNHEY, CDR2 SMNVEV (reference sequence). The TCR comes from a man younger than 45 who received the YFV17D yellow fever vaccine. The sequences come from PBMCs, collected on the day of the yellow fever booster vaccination. V is TRBV27 and J is TRBJ2-1, with 8 positions matching TRBD2. CDR3 DNA: TGTGCCAGCAGTCGGGCGGGAGGAGCCTCCTACAATGAGCAGTTCTTC. Its translation: CASSRAGGASYNEQFF.